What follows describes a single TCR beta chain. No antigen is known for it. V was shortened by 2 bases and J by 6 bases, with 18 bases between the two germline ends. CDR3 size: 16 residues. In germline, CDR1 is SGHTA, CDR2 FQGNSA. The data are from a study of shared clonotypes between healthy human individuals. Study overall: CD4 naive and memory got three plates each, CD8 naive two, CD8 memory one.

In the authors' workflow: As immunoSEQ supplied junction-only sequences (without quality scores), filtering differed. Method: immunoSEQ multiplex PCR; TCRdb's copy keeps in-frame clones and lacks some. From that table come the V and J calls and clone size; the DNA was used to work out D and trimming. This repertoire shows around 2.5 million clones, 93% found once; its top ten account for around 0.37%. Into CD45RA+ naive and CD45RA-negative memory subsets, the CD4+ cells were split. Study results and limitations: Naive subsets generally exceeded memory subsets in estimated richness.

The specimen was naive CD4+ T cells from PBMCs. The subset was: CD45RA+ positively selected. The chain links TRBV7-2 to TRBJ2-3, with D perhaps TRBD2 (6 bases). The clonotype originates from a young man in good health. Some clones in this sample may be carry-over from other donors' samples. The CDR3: CASSLYHPRSGDTQYF. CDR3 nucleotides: TGTGCCAGCAGCTTATATCATCCCCGTAGCGGTGATACGCAGTATTTT.